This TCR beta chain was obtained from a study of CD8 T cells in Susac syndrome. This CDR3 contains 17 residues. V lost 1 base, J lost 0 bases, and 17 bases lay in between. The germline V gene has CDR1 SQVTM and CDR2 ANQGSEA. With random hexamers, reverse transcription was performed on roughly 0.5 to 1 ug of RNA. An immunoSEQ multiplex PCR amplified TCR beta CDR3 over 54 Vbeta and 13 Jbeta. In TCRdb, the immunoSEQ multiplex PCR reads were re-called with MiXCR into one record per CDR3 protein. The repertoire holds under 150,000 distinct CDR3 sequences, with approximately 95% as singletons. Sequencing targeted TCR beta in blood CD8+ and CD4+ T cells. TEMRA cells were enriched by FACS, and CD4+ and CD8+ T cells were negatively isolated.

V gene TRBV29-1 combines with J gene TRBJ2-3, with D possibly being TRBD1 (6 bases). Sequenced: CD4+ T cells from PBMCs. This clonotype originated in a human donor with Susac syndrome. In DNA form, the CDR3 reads TGCAGCGTTGAAGGTAGGCCGCAACAGGGAAGCACAGATACGCAGTATTTT. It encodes CSVEGRPQQGSTDTQYF.